The 19 T cell receptor beta chains given below trace back to one sample, sequenced in a study of T cell responses to AZD1222 COVID-19 vaccine. Repertoires were generated with immunoSEQ multiplex PCR, while TCRdb's copy carries only in-frame clones and drops some. The sample includes around 91,000 clones, about 88% of them seen just once. Sequenced here: peripheral blood, sampled on day 0 of AZD1222 vaccination. The receptor set was obtained from an adult in good health.

This rearrangement joins TRBV15 to TRBJ2-5; possible D gene TRBD2, 5 bases. The CDR3 length is 15 residues. The V gene's germline CDR1 is LNHNV and CDR2 YYDKDF (reference sequence). V was pared by 3 bases and J by 1 base, with 12 bases between. The DNA of the CDR3 is TGTGCCACCAGCAGGCTCCGCCGGGGCCAAGAGACCCAGTACTTC. Protein sequence: CATSRLRRGQETQYF.

This clone was found once. This chain joins TRBV5-5 and TRBJ1-2, with TRBD1 matching 10 bases. From germline, CDR1 is SGHKS and CDR2 YYEKEE (reference sequence). The CDR3 totals 14 residues. The ends lost 4 bases at V and 5 bases at J; junction bases unmatched: 5. The CDR3 region is CASSDTGQGYGYTF. The CDR3 DNA reads TGTGCCAGCAGCGATACGGGACAGGGGTATGGCTACACCTTC.

The CDR3 sequence is CASSRGEAWQPQHF. The CDR3 DNA follows: TGTGCCAGCTCGAGGGGGGAGGCATGGCAGCCCCAGCATTTT. The rearrangement joins TRBV3-1 (or the pseudogene TRBV3-2) to TRBJ1-5; TRBD1 might be the D (6 bases). The CDR3 covers 14 residues. The germline V gene has CDR1 LGHDT and CDR2 YNNKEL (reference sequence). The V gene lost 8 bases and the J gene lost 7 bases, with 18 bases spanning the gap.

The chain links TRBV5-1 to TRBJ1-4; D might be TRBD1 (5 bases). CDR3 length equals 15 residues. Germline V lookup: CDR1 SGHRS, CDR2 YFSETQ. Trimming shortened V by 4 bases and J by 0 bases, and 10 bases separated the two germline ends. The CDR3 region has the DNA TGCGCCAGCAGCCCCCAGGGAGCAACTAATGAAAAACTGTTTTTT. Amino acids: CASSPQGATNEKLFF. The whole variable domain, filled in from reference TRBV5-1 and TRBJ1-4, reads KAGVTQTPRYLIKTRGQQVTLSCSPISGHRSVSWYQQTPGQGLQFLFEYFSETQRNKGNFPGRFSGRQFSNSRSEMNVSTLELGDSALYLCASSPQGATNEKLFFGSGTQLSVL.

The CDR3 DNA is TGTGCCAGCAGCGAGCAGGGAAGCTTGTCCTATAATTCACCCCTCCACTTT. This translates into CASSEQGSLSYNSPLHF. J is TRBJ1-6 and V is TRBV7-9; a possible D gene is TRBD1 (5 bases). Germline CDR1 SEHNR, CDR2 FQNEAQ (reference sequence). The germline V and J ends were trimmed by 5 bases and 1 base, with 15 bases remaining between them. The CDR3 has 17 amino acids. Complete variable domain (other parts from reference TRBV7-9 and TRBJ1-6): DTGVSQNPRHKITKRGQNVTFRCDPISEHNRLYWYRQTLGQGPEFLTYFQNEAQLEKSRLLSDRFSAERPKGSFSTLEIQRTEQGDSAMYLCASSEQGSLSYNSPLHFGNGTRLTVT.

J is TRBJ1-5 and V is TRBV10-3; 7 nucleotides agree with TRBD1. The CDR3 extends over 16 amino acids. Germline trimming cut 2 bases from V and 2 bases from J; bases unmatched to any gene: 6. Germline lookup yields CDR1 ENHRY and CDR2 SYGVKD. In DNA, the CDR3 is TGTGCCATCAGTGAGGTAGGGGGCGAGGGCAATCAGCCCCAGCATTTT. Protein sequence: CAISEVGGEGNQPQHF.

V and J are TRBV5-5 and TRBJ1-2; tentative D call: TRBD1 (5 bases). Trimming left V 0 bases short and J 6 bases short, with 9 bases between. Germline V gene sequence: CDR1 SGHKS, CDR2 YYEKEE (reference sequence). The length of the CDR3 is 13 residues. Written as DNA, the CDR3 is TGTGCCAGCAGCTTGGGGGGGACCGATGGCTACACCTTC. Protein sequence: CASSLGGTDGYTF.

The chain employs TRBV5-1 and TRBJ2-1, with D hard to call. This CDR3 region has 18 residues. Germline CDR1 reads SGHRS; CDR2 reads YFSETQ. Trimming took off 0 bases at V and 7 bases at J, with 23 bases between the two ends. CDR3 sequence reads: CASSLVGGSSSLGNEQFF. CDR3 nucleotide sequence: TGCGCCAGCAGCTTGGTTGGTGGGTCGAGTTCCCTCGGGAATGAGCAGTTCTTC.

The chain carries TRBV5-5 and TRBJ2-5; D remains unclear. Germline assignment: CDR1 SGHKS and CDR2 YYEKEE (reference sequence). Trimming stripped 0 bases from V and 2 bases from J, with 8 bases between. The CDR3 contains 14 residues. Here the CDR3 DNA reads TGTGCCAGCAGCTTGGTGTCAGCTCAAGAGACCCAGTACTTC. Its translation is CASSLVSAQETQYF.

Turning to this clone: This sample also contains other DNA sequences that code for the same CDR3. The rearrangement links TRBV7-2 to TRBJ2-7; D is perhaps TRBD1 (5 bases). This CDR3 is 14 amino acids long. Germline V gives CDR1 SGHTA, CDR2 FQGNSA. Trimming cost V 1 base and J 3 bases, with 10 bases left between them. The CDR3 DNA follows: TGTGCCAGCAGCTTAGAAAGGGGTGGCTACGAGCAGTACTTC. Its protein is CASSLERGGYEQYF.

A single count supports this clone. The CDR3 DNA reads TGTGCCACCAGCAGCGCAGCATACTACAATGAGCAGTTCTTC. Translated: CATSSAAYYNEQFF. V gene TRBV15 combines with J gene TRBJ2-1; D unclear. The germline V gene has CDR1 LNHNV and CDR2 YYDKDF (reference sequence). Trimming left V 3 bases short and J 3 bases short, with 9 bases between. The length of the CDR3 is 14 residues.

The chain carries TRBV28 and TRBJ1-5, with 7 bases aligning to TRBD1. J gave up 6 bases and V 7 bases, and 9 bases lay outside the gene matches. This CDR3 contains 14 residues. Germline CDR1 is MDHEN and CDR2 is SYDVKM. The CDR3 is CASTTGTVSQPQHF. CDR3 bases: TGTGCCAGCACCACCGGGACAGTTAGTCAGCCCCAGCATTTT.

This clone came up a few times. The J gene is TRBJ2-5, the V gene TRBV18; no clear D gene. The CDR3 consists of 15 residues. Germline loops: CDR1 KGHSH, CDR2 LQKENI. V lost 4 bases, J lost 2 bases, and 14 bases lay in between. The CDR3: CASSRTPLGQETQYF. The CDR3 DNA reads as TGTGCCAGCTCACGGACCCCCCTGGGGCAAGAGACCCAGTACTTC.

The rearrangement uses TRBV5-1 and TRBJ1-3; D unresolved. There are 14 residues in the CDR3. Germline-derived CDR1 and CDR2 are SGHRS and YFSETQ. V lost 0 bases and J 4 bases, leaving 8 bases between the germline ends. CDR3 residues: CASSLEVPGNTIYF. CDR3 DNA: TGCGCCAGCAGCTTGGAAGTGCCGGGAAACACCATATATTTT.

The genes are TRBV27 and TRBJ1-2; weak D call: TRBD1 (5 bases). The CDR3 length is 14 residues. Germline-derived CDR1 and CDR2 are MNHEY and SMNVEV (reference sequence). With 0 bases removed from V and 4 bases from J, the gap between germline ends came to 9 bases. The CDR3 nucleotides are TGTGCCAGCAGTTTATCTGGGGGTGGCTATGGCTACACCTTC. Encoded protein: CASSLSGGGYGYTF.

The J gene is TRBJ2-5, the V gene TRBV3-1 (or the pseudogene TRBV3-2); 7 bases line up with TRBD1. Germline-derived CDR1 and CDR2 are LGHDT and YNNKEL (reference sequence). J was trimmed by 5 bases and V by 1 base; bases with no gene match: 7. The CDR3 has 15 amino acids. The CDR3 sequence: CASSQAPGQRETQYF. CDR3 DNA sequence: TGTGCCAGCAGCCAAGCCCCGGGACAGAGGGAGACCCAGTACTTC.

The chain is built from TRBV24-1 and TRBJ2-2; D is possibly TRBD2 (5 bases). This CDR3 region has 14 residues. Trimming took 6 bases from V and 4 from J, leaving 11 bases between them. Germline CDR1 reads KGHDR; CDR2 reads SFDVKD. The CDR3, as DNA: TGTGCCACCAGTTCGAGGGTGCGCACCGGGGAGCTGTTTTTT. It is translated as CATSSRVRTGELFF.

The chain employs TRBV3-1 (or the pseudogene TRBV3-2) and TRBJ1-5; TRBD1 agrees at 7 bases. Looked up from germline, CDR1 is LGHDT and CDR2 is YNNKEL (reference sequence). V was pared by 0 bases and J by 7 bases, with 6 bases of the junction left unmatched. CDR3 size: 15 residues. CDR3 nucleotide sequence: TGTGCCAGCAGCCAAGATACGAACAGGGGCCAGCCCCAGCATTTT. Protein: CASSQDTNRGQPQHF.

CDR3 sequence reads: CASSLVGSQGQGNYTF. CDR3 DNA sequence: TGTGCCAGCAGCTTAGTCGGCTCCCAAGGTCAGGGAAACTACACCTTC. The chain recombines TRBV7-2 with TRBJ1-2, with D tentatively TRBD1 (5 bases). V dropped 1 base and J dropped 10 bases, with 22 bases sitting between them. Germline V gives CDR1 SGHTA, CDR2 FQGNSA. The CDR3 totals 16 residues.